This is a list of T cell receptor beta chains from one sample in a study of cytomegalovirus exposure and HLA in healthy donors. The method was immunoSEQ multiplex PCR; TCRdb's version includes in-frame clones alone and lacks a portion of them. Seen here are about 170,000 clones, 75% to 90% observed once, and the top ten hold 4.5%. Specimen: PBMCs. Receptors originate from a woman in her forties or fifties in good health and CMV-seropositive. The CDR3 runs from the conserved cysteine through the conserved F or W. D genes are given only for firm matches. The listing skips clone size in some rows; elsewhere it reads once, few, many or a size class.

clone_size j_call d_call v_call cdr3_aa cdr3_nt
NA TRBJ2-1 TRBD2 TRBV5-8 CASSVGLAGSPEQFF TGTGCCAGCAGCGTCGGACTAGCGGGTTCGCCTGAGCAGTTCTTC
NA TRBJ1-2 NA TRBV7-9 CASSSQGYGYTF TGTGCCAGCAGCTCGCAGGGGTATGGCTACACCTTC
few TRBJ1-2 NA TRBV16 CASITQLANYGYTF TGTGCCAGCATCACCCAACTAGCTAACTATGGCTACACCTTC
NA TRBJ1-2 TRBD1 TRBV7-2 CASSPQSGGSYGYTF TGTGCCAGCAGCCCCCAGTCAGGGGGGTCCTATGGCTACACCTTC
NA TRBJ1-2 NA TRBV7-9 CASSLVGRYGYTF TGTGCCAGCAGCTTAGTAGGGAGATATGGCTACACCTTC
NA TRBJ1-3 NA TRBV28 CASSQGFTGNTIYF TGTGCCAGCAGTCAGGGTTTTACTGGAAACACCATATATTTT
NA TRBJ2-5 NA TRBV7-9 CASSQSSSVSQETQYF TGTGCCAGCAGCCAGAGTTCTAGCGTCAGTCAAGAGACCCAGTACTTC
NA TRBJ2-1 NA TRBV5-1 CASSRDGSSYNEQFF TGCGCCAGCAGCCGGGATGGGAGCTCCTACAATGAGCAGTTCTTC
NA TRBJ2-5 TRBD2 TRBV5-1 CASSHSGREETQYF TGCGCCAGCAGCCATAGCGGGAGAGAAGAGACCCAGTACTTC
once TRBJ2-3 TRBD1 TRBV7-8 CASSILPGQGADTQYF TGTGCCAGCAGCATCCTACCTGGACAGGGAGCAGATACGCAGTATTTT
NA TRBJ2-2 TRBD1 TRBV7-8 CASSLILDRGSGELFF TGTGCCAGCAGCTTGATATTGGACAGGGGATCCGGGGAGCTGTTTTTT
NA TRBJ2-5 NA TRBV7-2 CASSLAGDRELQETQYF TGTGCCAGCAGCTTAGCGGGAGATAGGGAGTTACAAGAGACCCAGTACTTC
NA TRBJ1-3 NA TRBV28 CASSFVQILSGNTIYF TGTGCCAGCAGTTTCGTACAGATCCTCTCTGGAAACACCATATATTTT
NA TRBJ1-2 TRBD1 TRBV6-5 CATRDRGHHGYTF TGTGCCACCCGGGACAGGGGGCATCATGGCTACACCTTC
few TRBJ1-1 TRBD1 TRBV4-3 CASSPTYIDRETFF TGCGCCAGCAGCCCTACTTACATTGACAGGGAGACTTTCTTT
NA TRBJ2-4 TRBD1 TRBV29-1 CSVLTGAAKNIQYF TGCAGCGTGTTGACAGGGGCAGCCAAAAACATTCAGTACTTC
NA TRBJ2-3 NA TRBV9 CASSVESGPTDTQYF TGTGCCAGCAGCGTAGAAAGCGGACCCACAGATACGCAGTATTTT
few TRBJ1-1 NA TRBV4-1 CASSYGPVGAVGLNTEAFF TGCGCCAGCAGCTACGGACCCGTGGGAGCAGTGGGCTTGAACACTGAAGCTTTCTTT
NA TRBJ1-1 TRBD1 TRBV19 CAAGQVGNTEAFF TGTGCGGCGGGACAGGTCGGGAACACTGAAGCTTTCTTT
once TRBJ2-5 NA TRBV9 CASSLGHRETQETQYF TGTGCCAGCAGCCTGGGACACCGGGAAACCCAAGAGACCCAGTACTTC
NA TRBJ1-3 NA TRBV10-3 CAISLNTGTGNTIYF TGTGCCATCAGCCTGAATACAGGGACTGGAAACACCATATATTTT
NA TRBJ1-2 TRBD1 TRBV7-9 CASSLVQGAYGYTF TGTGCCAGCAGCTTAGTACAGGGGGCTTATGGCTACACCTTC
NA TRBJ2-7 TRBD1 TRBV29-1 CSVLGTGGGVQYF TGCAGCGTTTTAGGGACAGGGGGCGGAGTGCAGTACTTC
few TRBJ2-1 NA TRBV5-1 CASSPQGKSYNEQFF TGCGCCAGCAGTCCCCAGGGAAAGTCCTACAATGAGCAGTTCTTC
NA TRBJ2-7 TRBD1 TRBV25-1 CASSASGTGVYEQYF TGTGCCAGCAGTGCATCCGGGACAGGCGTCTACGAGCAGTACTTC
NA TRBJ1-1 NA TRBV19 CASSIGPGGTEAFF TGTGCCAGTAGTATAGGGCCGGGAGGCACTGAAGCTTTCTTT
NA TRBJ1-1 NA TRBV18 CASSPQGRTEAFF TGTGCCAGCTCACCACAGGGGCGAACTGAAGCTTTCTTT
few TRBJ2-5 NA TRBV10-2 CASSDAGLETQYF TGCGCCAGCAGTGATGCAGGGCTGGAGACCCAGTACTTC
NA TRBJ2-7 NA TRBV10-2 CASMSYEQYF TGCGCCAGCATGTCTTACGAGCAGTACTTC
NA TRBJ2-5 NA TRBV2 CASSEDRVKETQYF TGTGCCAGCAGTGAAGACAGGGTTAAAGAGACCCAGTACTTC
few TRBJ1-2 NA TRBV2 CASSEGRAGYGYTF TGTGCCAGCAGTGAGGGTAGGGCGGGCTATGGCTACACCTTC
NA TRBJ1-4 NA TRBV4-3 CASSQDAQGSGKLFF TGCGCCAGCAGCCAAGATGCCCAGGGATCCGGAAAACTGTTTTTT
NA TRBJ2-3 NA TRBV6-5 CASRVGNTDTQYF TGTGCCAGCAGGGTCGGGAACACAGATACGCAGTATTTT
few TRBJ2-1 TRBD1 TRBV30 CAWSGTGNAQFF TGTGCCTGGAGTGGGACAGGGAATGCGCAGTTCTTC
NA TRBJ2-7 NA TRBV6-6 CASSHGTRPYEQYF TGTGCCAGCAGTCACGGGACTCGGCCCTACGAGCAGTACTTC
NA TRBJ2-1 NA TRBV5-1 CASSLRGSSSYNEQFF TGCGCCAGCAGCTTGAGGGGGTCGAGCTCCTACAATGAGCAGTTCTTC
NA TRBJ2-3 NA TRBV7-2 CASSLNQQTDTQYF TGTGCCAGCAGCTTAAATCAACAGACAGATACGCAGTATTTT
NA TRBJ2-7 NA TRBV6-6 CASAQAGMNEQYF TGTGCCAGCGCCCAGGCAGGGATGAACGAGCAGTACTTC
NA TRBJ2-5 NA TRBV21-1 CASSKALETQYF TGTGCCAGCAGCAAAGCTCTGGAGACCCAGTACTTC
once TRBJ2-5 TRBD2 TRBV30 CAWSPGLAGGQETQYF TGTGCCTGGAGTCCCGGACTAGCGGGGGGACAAGAGACCCAGTACTTC
NA TRBJ2-3 NA TRBV27 CASSPLSIVGTDTQYF TGTGCCAGCAGCCCGCTCTCAATAGTGGGCACAGATACGCAGTATTTT
NA TRBJ2-3 TRBD1 TRBV6-4 CASSTQGAADTQYF TGTGCCAGCAGCACACAGGGGGCAGCAGATACGCAGTATTTT
NA TRBJ2-5 NA TRBV7-6 CASSLGPSETQYF TGTGCCAGCAGTCTAGGCCCCTCTGAGACCCAGTACTTC
NA TRBJ1-3 NA TRBV7-2 CASSLRSSHGSGNTIYF TGTGCCAGCAGCTTGCGGTCTTCCCACGGGTCGGGAAACACCATATATTTT
few TRBJ1-2 NA TRBV5-1 CASSLAANRVDYTF TGCGCCAGCAGCTTGGCAGCAAATCGGGTTGACTACACCTTC
NA TRBJ2-7 NA TRBV4-1 CASSQTQDSAYEQYF TGCGCCAGCAGCCAAACACAGGACAGCGCCTACGAGCAGTACTTC
NA TRBJ2-7 TRBD2 TRBV9 CASSVEGTTYYEQYF TGTGCCAGCAGCGTAGAGGGGACTACGTACTACGAGCAGTACTTC
few TRBJ1-1 TRBD1 TRBV7-9 CASSSSGTASAAFF TGTGCCAGCAGCTCTTCCGGGACAGCATCCGCCGCTTTCTTT
NA TRBJ2-3 NA TRBV7-2 CASSLRGLSTDTQYF TGTGCCAGCAGCTTAAGAGGGCTCAGCACAGATACGCAGTATTTT
medium-sized TRBJ2-1 TRBD1 TRBV4-3 CASSQLPDRGRYNEQFF TGCGCCAGCAGCCAACTCCCCGACAGGGGTCGGTACAATGAGCAGTTCTTC
NA TRBJ2-1 TRBD2 TRBV5-1 CASSFPPAGSGGTNNEQFF TGCGCCAGCAGCTTCCCCCCCGCGGGGAGCGGGGGGACTAACAATGAGCAGTTCTTC
NA TRBJ2-5 TRBD2 TRBV2 CASSEPGLGQLETQYF TGTGCCAGCAGTGAGCCGGGACTAGGCCAGCTAGAGACCCAGTACTTC
NA TRBJ2-3 TRBD2 TRBV7-9 CASSTGLAGPRDTQYF TGTGCCAGCAGCACGGGACTAGCGGGGCCCCGAGATACGCAGTATTTT
NA TRBJ2-7 TRBD2 TRBV27 CASSSPGTSGIYEQYF TGTGCCAGCAGTTCTCCCGGGACTAGCGGGATTTACGAGCAGTACTTC
once TRBJ2-7 NA TRBV6-6 CASSYSNGNEQYF TGTGCCAGCAGTTACTCGAATGGCAACGAGCAGTACTTC
NA TRBJ1-2 NA TRBV19 CRLVKKRSYGYTF TGCCGATTGGTAAAAAAAAGGAGCTATGGCTACACCTTC
NA TRBJ1-6 NA TRBV27 CASSYDSEGSPLHF TGTGCCAGCAGTTATGACTCTGAGGGTTCACCCCTCCACTTT